This T cell receptor beta chain was identified in a study of spatial heterogeneity in lung cancer. Study at large: The average count in raw reads for each unique TCR and UMI combination exceeded eight appearances.

Study-wide results and caveats: Blood contained ubiquitous expanded tumor TCRs more at resection than at follow-up.

The V and J ends lost 2 bases and 10 bases, in that order; junction bases with no gene match: 7. The CDR3 totals 15 residues. A distinct unique molecular identifier was carried by each TCR cDNA molecule. A single record per CDR3 protein comes from TCRdb applying MiXCR to the 5' RACE reads. The table includes under 40,000 distinct CDR3 sequences, less than 6% detected once. This clonotype showed up many times. Its antigen is as yet unknown. Noted time point: sample taken at primary tumor resection. Researchers sequenced whole RNA taken from tumor, nontumor lung or frozen PBMC without sorting. The sample was PBMCs, taken at surgery. This receptor was taken from a male donor with early-stage non-small cell lung cancer. This chain joins TRBV12-3 or TRBV12-4 and TRBJ2-1, with TRBD2 matching over 11 bases. CDR3 coding DNA: TGTGCCAGCAGTTTAACTAGCGGGGGCTGGGGGGAGCAGTTCTTC. Residues: CASSLTSGGWGEQFF.